Listed below are T cell receptor beta chains from one sample, sequenced in a study of identical twins. TCRdb ran MiXCR on the 5' RACE reads and lists one entry per CDR3 protein. Of roughly 690,000 distinct CDR3 sequences in the sample, 21% were seen once. These data also formed part of another study, on T cells expressing NK-cell markers.

The source material was PBMCs. These receptors all stem from a woman in her late teens or twenties in good health. Both conserved end residues are part of each CDR3. D genes are given only for firm matches. Only some rows state a clone size, as once, few, many or a class for expanded clones.

V gene,J gene,clone size,D gene,CDR3 protein,CDR3 DNA
TRBV20-1,TRBJ2-6,many,NA,CSARASSGANVLTF,TGCAGTGCTAGGGCCTCTTCTGGGGCCAACGTCCTGACTTTC
TRBV6-1,TRBJ2-5,NA,TRBD2,CASSATPLAGGPGPETQYF,TGTGCCAGCAGTGCAACGCCACTAGCGGGGGGGCCGGGTCCAGAGACCCAGTACTTC
TRBV7-2,TRBJ1-1,NA,NA,CASSSAGIKAFF,TGTGCCAGCAGCTCTGCAGGAATCAAAGCTTTCTTT
TRBV6-6,TRBJ2-1,NA,NA,CASMGVGNEQFF,TGTGCCAGCATGGGGGTTGGCAATGAGCAGTTCTTC
TRBV7-2,TRBJ2-7,many,NA,CASSYFEGREQYF,TGTGCCAGCAGCTACTTTGAGGGCAGGGAGCAGTACTTC
TRBV2,TRBJ2-4,many,TRBD2,CASSELAESKNIQYF,TGTGCCAGCAGTGAACTAGCGGAATCCAAAAACATTCAGTACTTC
TRBV6-5,TRBJ1-1,few,NA,CASSYSFRQEAFF,TGTGCCAGCAGTTACTCTTTCCGGCAGGAAGCTTTCTTT
TRBV7-9,TRBJ1-4,few,NA,CASSTAALGKLFF,TGTGCCAGCAGCACCGCCGCCCTCGGGAAACTGTTTTTT
TRBV11-2,TRBJ2-1,many,TRBD2,CASRYGTSANNEQFF,TGTGCCAGCAGGTACGGGACTAGCGCAAACAATGAGCAGTTCTTC
TRBV5-1,TRBJ2-6,NA,NA,CASSGIISGANVLTF,TGCGCCAGCAGCGGAATCATCTCTGGGGCCAACGTCCTGACTTTC
TRBV20-1,TRBJ1-6,NA,NA,CSAPIGSSYNSPLHF,TGCAGTGCGCCGATAGGGAGCTCCTATAATTCACCCCTCCACTTT
TRBV5-1,TRBJ2-7,few,NA,CASIVRDGGSYEQYF,TGCGCCAGCATCGTCCGGGATGGCGGGTCCTACGAGCAGTACTTC
TRBV12-3/TRBV12-4,TRBJ2-3,few,TRBD2,CASSLLSSGRGTDTQYF,TGTGCCAGCAGTTTACTTTCTAGCGGGAGAGGGACAGATACGCAGTATTTT
TRBV5-6,TRBJ2-6,NA,NA,CASSPPGWQGRNSGANVLTF,TGTGCCAGCAGCCCACCCGGGTGGCAGGGCCGTAACTCTGGGGCCAACGTCCTGACTTTC
TRBV2,TRBJ2-4,NA,NA,CASSSSSEIAKNIQYF,TGTGCCAGCAGTAGCTCCAGTGAGATAGCCAAAAACATTCAGTACTTC
TRBV20-1,TRBJ2-7,NA,NA,CSASAGRGGREQYF,TGCAGTGCTAGCGCCGGACGCGGAGGGAGGGAGCAGTACTTC
TRBV10-3,TRBJ1-2,NA,NA,CAIRAGVDGYTF,TGTGCCATCAGGGCAGGGGTTGATGGCTACACCTTC
TRBV12-3/TRBV12-4,TRBJ2-1,NA,NA,CASSPLKYNEQFF,TGTGCCAGCAGTCCCCTAAAATACAATGAGCAGTTCTTC
TRBV7-3,TRBJ2-1,NA,TRBD2,CASSARGDRIYEQFF,TGTGCCAGCAGTGCCCGGGGGGATAGAATATACGAGCAGTTCTTC
TRBV20-1,TRBJ1-4,NA,TRBD1,CSASRAGGLEKLFF,TGCAGTGCTAGCAGAGCAGGGGGCTTAGAAAAACTGTTTTTT
TRBV6-5,TRBJ2-1,NA,TRBD2,CASSYGLAGGSNEQFF,TGTGCCAGCAGTTACGGGCTAGCGGGGGGTTCAAATGAGCAGTTCTTC
TRBV24-1,TRBJ2-1,NA,TRBD1,CATSDSMSGTGGYNEQFF,TGTGCCACCAGTGACTCAATGAGCGGGACAGGGGGATACAATGAGCAGTTCTTC
TRBV20-1,TRBJ2-2,few,TRBD2,CSARDTGGANTGELFF,TGCAGTGCTAGAGATACGGGGGGGGCGAACACCGGGGAGCTGTTTTTT
TRBV12-3/TRBV12-4,TRBJ1-1,few,NA,CASSEGLEAFF,TGTGCCAGCAGTGAGGGGTTGGAAGCTTTCTTT
TRBV5-5,TRBJ2-1,few,TRBD1,CASSFFGTGVDEQFF,TGTGCCAGCAGCTTTTTTGGGACAGGGGTCGATGAGCAGTTCTTC
TRBV5-1,TRBJ2-1,NA,NA,CASSPAWNEQFF,TGCGCCAGCAGCCCGGCATGGAATGAGCAGTTCTTC
TRBV15,TRBJ1-3,few,NA,CATSRGPGESEDF,TGTGCCACCAGCAGAGGCCCCGGGGAATCGGAGGATTTT
TRBV20-1,TRBJ1-6,NA,NA,CSAWAGDPLRSPLHF,TGCAGTGCTTGGGCAGGCGATCCCCTTAGGTCACCCCTCCACTTT
TRBV20-1,TRBJ1-2,few,NA,CSARDPNQGISYGYTF,TGCAGTGCTAGAGATCCAAATCAGGGGATCTCCTATGGCTACACCTTC
TRBV12-3/TRBV12-4,TRBJ2-2,many,TRBD2,CASSSMGRARNTGELFF,TGTGCCAGCAGTTCGATGGGGAGGGCCCGGAACACCGGGGAGCTGTTTTTT
TRBV7-2,TRBJ2-3,few,TRBD2,CASSSPHGGRATDTQYF,TGTGCCAGCAGCTCACCCCACGGCGGGAGGGCCACAGATACGCAGTATTTT
TRBV20-1,TRBJ1-1,NA,NA,CSASIASNTEAFF,TGCAGTGCTAGTATCGCCTCGAACACTGAAGCTTTCTTT
TRBV4-3,TRBJ1-2,few,NA,CASSQTIMDGYGYTF,TGCGCCAGCAGCCAGACCATTATGGACGGGTATGGCTACACCTTC
TRBV12-3/TRBV12-4,TRBJ1-5,few,NA,CASSPQTQPQHF,TGTGCCAGCAGTCCACAGACTCAGCCCCAGCATTTT
TRBV11-3,TRBJ2-7,NA,NA,CASRGGQPYEQYF,TGTGCCAGCAGGGGAGGACAGCCCTACGAGCAGTACTTC
TRBV29-1,TRBJ2-2,few,NA,CSVVQVGELFF,TGCAGCGTTGTCCAGGTCGGGGAGCTGTTTTTT
TRBV12-3/TRBV12-4,TRBJ2-3,NA,NA,CASSKRLGPDTQYF,TGTGCCAGCAGTAAGAGACTAGGTCCAGATACGCAGTATTTT
TRBV9,TRBJ2-7,many,NA,CASSVGSSSSYEQYF,TGTGCCAGCAGCGTAGGGTCTAGTTCGTCCTACGAGCAGTACTTC
TRBV9,TRBJ2-5,NA,TRBD2,CASSVAGGPLETQYF,TGTGCCAGCAGCGTAGCGGGAGGGCCTCTGGAGACCCAGTACTTC
TRBV6-2/TRBV6-3,TRBJ2-7,few,TRBD2,CASSGTSGFYEQYF,TGTGCCAGCAGCGGGACTAGCGGGTTCTACGAGCAGTACTTC
TRBV6-1,TRBJ2-1,NA,TRBD2,CASRGSSAGGYNEQFF,TGTGCCAGCAGGGGCAGCAGCGCGGGAGGGTACAATGAGCAGTTCTTC
TRBV20-1,TRBJ2-5,few,NA,CSARASQETQYF,TGCAGTGCTAGGGCGAGTCAAGAGACCCAGTACTTC
TRBV12-3/TRBV12-4,TRBJ1-6,NA,NA,CASSRGTAITNSPLHF,TGTGCCAGCAGTCGAGGGACGGCGATTACGAATTCACCCCTCCACTTT
TRBV7-2,TRBJ1-2,NA,NA,CASSPDSGPYGYTF,TGTGCCAGCAGCCCGGATTCGGGGCCCTATGGCTACACCTTC
TRBV29-1,TRBJ1-2,many,NA,CSEYGYTF,TGCAGCGAATATGGCTACACCTTC
TRBV28,TRBJ2-7,few,NA,CAIRGSGPYEQYF,TGTGCCATCCGGGGTTCGGGTCCCTACGAGCAGTACTTC
TRBV29-1,TRBJ1-2,NA,NA,CSVALGVDGYTF,TGCAGCGTTGCCTTAGGGGTTGATGGCTACACCTTC
TRBV20-1,TRBJ1-6,few,NA,CSARPGRNNSPLHF,TGCAGTGCTAGGCCGGGACGGAATAATTCACCCCTCCACTTT
TRBV3-1,TRBJ1-2,few,NA,CASSQAATLLKHTF,TGTGCCAGCAGCCAAGCTGCGACATTACTCAAACACACCTTC
TRBV6-1,TRBJ2-3,NA,NA,CASSPRETDTQYF,TGTGCCAGCAGCCCCCGGGAGACAGATACGCAGTATTTT
TRBV12-3/TRBV12-4,TRBJ2-7,NA,NA,CASSSDRTFYEQYF,TGTGCCAGCAGTTCGGACAGAACTTTCTACGAGCAGTACTTC